This TCR beta chain was recorded in a study of cytotoxic CD8 clonotypes in ibrutinib-treated CLL. Study overall: Samples averaged roughly 280,000 productive templates and tens of thousands of productive rearrangements. Study-level results: Relative to age-matched healthy donors, clonality at baseline was higher, and it tracked circulating CD8+ T-cell counts.

As regards this clone: Its antigen is unknown.

Target depth was 1 in 200,000 to 1 in 1 million T cells, about 10x per clonotype. Clones were read by immunoSEQ multiplex PCR, and TCRdb kept only the in-frame ones, dropping some. This table holds around 310,000 clones, 70% to 80% found once. The CDR3 contains 15 residues. In germline, CDR1 is SGHTA, CDR2 FQGNSA. V lost 1 base and J lost 5; bases outside the gene matches: 6. Sequencing was performed on PBMCs, taken before ibrutinib treatment. The TCR originated in a human donor with chronic lymphocytic leukemia. The chain is built from TRBV7-2 and TRBJ2-3; 7 nucleotides align to TRBD2. The CDR3 sequence is CASSLVGPSGDTQYF. In DNA, the CDR3 is TGTGCCAGCAGCTTAGTTGGCCCTAGCGGAGATACGCAGTATTTT. Full variable domain (rest looked up from reference TRBV7-2 and TRBJ2-3): GAGVSQSPSNKVTEKGKDVELRCDPISGHTALYWYRQSLGQGLEFLIYFQGNSAPDKSGLPSDRFSAERTGGSVSTLTIQRTQQEDSAVYLCASSLVGPSGDTQYFGPGTRLTVL.